This passage covers 3 T cell receptor beta chains from one sample sequenced in a study of shared clonotypes between healthy human individuals. Measured with immunoSEQ multiplex PCR; TCRdb has only the in-frame clones, and not every one. The sample includes 1,500,000 or so clones, around 95% of them seen just once. Sequencing used naive CD4+ T cells sorted from blood. Described subset: CD45RA+ positively selected. Every receptor here comes from a man aged 25-40 years in good health.

Here the CDR3 reads CASSLVGRWATPGGEQYF. The CDR3 DNA follows: TGTGCCAGCAGCTTAGTGGGCCGATGGGCAACCCCAGGAGGCGAGCAGTACTTC. The V gene is TRBV11-2, the J gene TRBJ2-7, with D maybe TRBD2 (5 bases). CDR3 length equals 18 residues. V lost 1 base to trimming and J lost 6 bases, with 25 bases between them. CDR1 is SGHAT and CDR2 is FQNNGV in the germline V gene.

The chain links TRBV6-1 to TRBJ1-5; D may be TRBD1 (5 bases). Germline lookup yields CDR1 MNHNS and CDR2 SASEGT. The CDR3 spans 16 residues. The V end was cut by 3 bases, the J end by 0 bases, with 12 bases between. CDR3 DNA sequence: TGTGCCAGCAGTGACGCTGGGACTCGTAGCAATCAGCCCCAGCATTTT. Its protein product is CASSDAGTRSNQPQHF.

The CDR3 DNA reads TGTGCCAGCGGCGCGACCTCCTCTGGAAACACCATATATTTT. It encodes CASGATSSGNTIYF. This chain joins TRBV28 and TRBJ1-3; D unresolved. This CDR3 has 14 amino acids. Deletions cut 8 bases from V and 0 bases from J, with 11 bases between. Germline values: CDR1 MDHEN, CDR2 SYDVKM. The entire variable domain, with the rest obtained from reference TRBV28 and TRBJ1-3, is as follows: DVKVTQSSRYLVKRTGEKVFLECVQDMDHENMFWYRQDPGLGLRLIYFSYDVKMKEKGDIPEGYSVSREKKERFSLILESASTNQTSMYLCASGATSSGNTIYFGEGSWLTVV.